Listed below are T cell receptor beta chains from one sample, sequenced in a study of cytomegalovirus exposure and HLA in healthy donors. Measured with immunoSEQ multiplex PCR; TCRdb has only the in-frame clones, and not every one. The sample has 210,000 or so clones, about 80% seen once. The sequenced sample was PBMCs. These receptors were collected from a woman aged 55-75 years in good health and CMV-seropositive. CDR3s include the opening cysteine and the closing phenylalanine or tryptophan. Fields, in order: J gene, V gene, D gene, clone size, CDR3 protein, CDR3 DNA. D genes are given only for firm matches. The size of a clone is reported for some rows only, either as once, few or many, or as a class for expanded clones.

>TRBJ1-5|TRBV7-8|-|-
CASSFGDQPQHF
TGTGCCAGCAGCTTCGGGGATCAGCCCCAGCATTTT
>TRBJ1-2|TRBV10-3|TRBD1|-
CAISDGGQAGYGYTF
TGTGCCATCAGTGACGGGGGACAGGCCGGCTATGGCTACACCTTC
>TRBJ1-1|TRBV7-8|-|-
CASSSSRVMAEAFF
TGTGCCAGCAGCTCGAGCAGGGTCATGGCTGAAGCTTTCTTT
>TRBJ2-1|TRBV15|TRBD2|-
CATSRDSGGAGEQFF
TGTGCCACCAGCAGAGATAGCGGGGGGGCAGGGGAGCAGTTCTTC
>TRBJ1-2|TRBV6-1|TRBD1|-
CASSEANRGDYGYTF
TGTGCCAGCAGTGAAGCGAACAGGGGGGACTATGGCTACACCTTC
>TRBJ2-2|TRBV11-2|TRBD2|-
CASSLAGGTNTGELFF
TGTGCCAGCAGCTTGGCGGGAGGTACGAACACCGGGGAGCTGTTTTTT
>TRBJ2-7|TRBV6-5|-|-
CASSYRVGLSYEQYF
TGTGCCAGCAGTTACAGAGTGGGCCTCTCCTACGAGCAGTACTTC
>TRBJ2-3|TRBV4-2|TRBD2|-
CASSQVSSGRPTDTQYF
TGTGCCAGCAGCCAAGTTTCTAGCGGGAGGCCCACAGATACGCAGTATTTT
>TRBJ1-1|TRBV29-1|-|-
CSVGPAGRRDTEAFF
TGCAGCGTTGGCCCGGCGGGGCGCAGGGACACTGAAGCTTTCTTT
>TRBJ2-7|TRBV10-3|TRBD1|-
CAIRQGWEQYF
TGTGCCATACGACAGGGTTGGGAGCAGTACTTC
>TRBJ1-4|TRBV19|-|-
CASRVPGGEKLFF
TGTGCCAGTAGGGTACCCGGGGGTGAAAAACTGTTTTTT
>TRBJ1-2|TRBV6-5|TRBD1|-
CASSRGQGYGYTF
TGTGCCAGCAGCCGGGGACAGGGGTATGGCTACACCTTC
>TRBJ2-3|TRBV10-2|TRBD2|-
CASGYSSGATDTQYF
TGCGCCAGCGGATACTCTAGCGGGGCCACAGATACGCAGTATTTT
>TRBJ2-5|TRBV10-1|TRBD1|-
CASSRDSQETQYF
TGCGCCAGCAGCCGGGACAGCCAAGAGACCCAGTACTTC
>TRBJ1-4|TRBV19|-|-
CASSIQVNEKLFF
TGTGCCAGTAGTATACAGGTTAATGAAAAACTGTTTTTT
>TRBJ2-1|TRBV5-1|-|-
CASSSLVGGLSSYNEQFF
TGCGCCAGCAGCTCCCTCGTGGGCGGGCTGAGCTCCTACAATGAGCAGTTCTTC
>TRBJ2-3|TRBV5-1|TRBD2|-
CASDSGSTTDTQYF
TGCGCCAGCGACAGCGGGAGTACCACAGATACGCAGTATTTT
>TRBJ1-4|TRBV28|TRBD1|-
CASSSSGTAATNEKLFF
TGTGCCAGCAGCTCCAGTGGGACAGCCGCAACTAATGAAAAACTGTTTTTT
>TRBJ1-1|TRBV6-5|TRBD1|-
CASSSDRVRYTEAFF
TGTGCCAGCAGTTCGGACAGGGTTAGATACACTGAAGCTTTCTTT
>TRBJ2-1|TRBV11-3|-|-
CASSLVGDWNEQFF
TGTGCCAGCAGCTTAGTGGGAGATTGGAATGAGCAGTTCTTC
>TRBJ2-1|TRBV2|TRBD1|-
CASKNRGYSYNEQFF
TGTGCCAGCAAGAACAGGGGTTACTCCTACAATGAGCAGTTCTTC
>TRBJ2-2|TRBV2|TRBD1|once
CASRQGAGGELFF
TGTGCCAGCAGACAGGGGGCTGGCGGGGAGCTGTTTTTT
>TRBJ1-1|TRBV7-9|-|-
CSSSLEESPTGTEAFF
TGTTCTAGCAGCTTAGAGGAGTCCCCCACCGGCACTGAAGCTTTCTTT
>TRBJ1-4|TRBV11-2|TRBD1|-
CASSLDPGQEQKLFF
TGTGCCAGCAGCTTAGATCCGGGACAGGAACAAAAACTGTTTTTT
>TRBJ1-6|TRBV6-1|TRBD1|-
CASISGTGHNSPLHF
TGTGCCAGCATCTCCGGGACAGGGCATAATTCACCCCTCCACTTT
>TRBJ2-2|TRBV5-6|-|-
CASSRGRGELFF
TGTGCCAGCAGCCGAGGGCGAGGGGAGCTGTTTTTT
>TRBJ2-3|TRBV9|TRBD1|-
CASSVRGTGVTDTQYF
TGTGCCAGCAGCGTAAGGGGCACAGGGGTGACAGATACGCAGTATTTT
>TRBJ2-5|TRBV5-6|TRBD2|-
CASNIGLAGQETQYF
TGTGCCAGCAACATTGGGCTAGCGGGTCAAGAGACCCAGTACTTC
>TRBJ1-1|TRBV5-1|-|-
CASRILTGANTEAFF
TGCGCCAGCCGAATACTCACAGGTGCGAACACTGAAGCTTTCTTT
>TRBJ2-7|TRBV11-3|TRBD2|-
CASSLGLAGSEQYF
TGTGCCAGCAGCTTAGGGCTAGCGGGGTCCGAGCAGTACTTC
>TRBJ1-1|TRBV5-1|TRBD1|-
CASSLAPIRQGGNTEAFF
TGCGCCAGCAGCTTGGCGCCGATACGACAGGGGGGGAACACTGAAGCTTTCTTT
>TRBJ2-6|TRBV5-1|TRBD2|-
CASSLEPNLGLAGGSGANVLTF
TGCGCCAGCAGCTTGGAACCCAACCTCGGGCTAGCGGGAGGATCGGGGGCCAACGTCCTGACTTTC
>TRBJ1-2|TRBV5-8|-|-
CASSRRDGQYGYTF
TGTGCCAGCAGTAGGAGAGACGGTCAATATGGCTACACCTTC
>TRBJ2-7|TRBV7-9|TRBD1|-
CASSSWTGSPYEQYF
TGTGCCAGCAGCTCCTGGACAGGGTCCCCCTACGAGCAGTACTTC
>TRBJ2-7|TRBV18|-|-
CASSPRQGEQYF
TGTGCCAGCTCACCACGTCAGGGCGAGCAGTACTTC
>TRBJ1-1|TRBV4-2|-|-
CASSPGQPNTEAFF
TGTGCCAGCAGCCCGGGACAACCGAACACTGAAGCTTTCTTT
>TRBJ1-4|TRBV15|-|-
CATSRKGEPNEKLFF
TGTGCCACCAGCAGGAAGGGGGAACCGAATGAAAAACTGTTTTTT
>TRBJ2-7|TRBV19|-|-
CASSIDGHPAYEQYF
TGTGCCAGTAGTATAGACGGACACCCAGCCTACGAGCAGTACTTC
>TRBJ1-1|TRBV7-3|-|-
CASSLREGAEAFF
TGTGCCAGCAGCTTACGGGAGGGGGCTGAAGCTTTCTTT
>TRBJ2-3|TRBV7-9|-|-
CASSFIGDKSTDTQYF
TGTGCCAGCAGCTTCATTGGTGACAAGAGCACAGATACGCAGTATTTT
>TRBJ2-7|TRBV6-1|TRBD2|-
CASKETSGIGEQYF
TGTGCCAGCAAGGAGACTAGCGGGATCGGGGAGCAGTACTTC
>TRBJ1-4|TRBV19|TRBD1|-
CASSGTGQEKLFF
TGTGCCAGCTCCGGGACAGGACAAGAAAAACTGTTTTTT
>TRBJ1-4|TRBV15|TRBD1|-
CATSSPGTGEEKLFF
TGTGCCACCAGCAGCCCCGGGACAGGGGAAGAAAAACTGTTTTTT
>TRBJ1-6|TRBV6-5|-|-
CASSYLDGVSPLHF
TGTGCCAGCAGTTACCTGGACGGGGTTTCACCCCTCCACTTT
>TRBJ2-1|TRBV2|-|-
CASTLGRFDEQFF
TGTGCCAGCACTTTGGGCAGGTTCGATGAGCAGTTCTTC
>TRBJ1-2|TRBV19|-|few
CASRPGPDYGYTF
TGTGCCAGTAGACCAGGGCCGGACTATGGCTACACCTTC
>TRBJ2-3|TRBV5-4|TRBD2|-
CASSPGTSGRAGTQYF
TGTGCCAGCAGTCCAGGGACTAGCGGGAGGGCGGGGACGCAGTATTTT
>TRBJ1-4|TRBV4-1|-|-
CASSRGAGGGEKLFF
TGCGCCAGCAGTCGCGGAGCGGGAGGGGGAGAAAAACTGTTTTTT